Below are 2 T cell receptor beta chains sequenced from a single sample in a study of control samples from healthy donors and cancer patients. Clones were read by immunoSEQ multiplex PCR, and TCRdb kept only the in-frame ones, dropping some. The table shows about 80,000 clones, with 70% to 90% occurring only once. Sequences were obtained from blood. Source of these receptors: a woman aged 45-65 years in good health.

This clone was recorded once. This chain links TRBV5-1 with TRBJ1-2; 7 bases line up with TRBD1. The germline V gene has CDR1 SGHRS and CDR2 YFSETQ. This CDR3 comprises 16 residues. V trimming: 5 bases; J trimming: 2 bases; junction bases outside the gene matches: 12. CDR3 coding DNA: TGCGCCAGCAGGACTCATTCTTCGGGACAGAACTATGGCTACACCTTC. The encoded protein is CASRTHSSGQNYGYTF.

The V and J genes are TRBV30 and TRBJ1-1; TRBD1 is a possible D gene (5 bases). The germline V gene encodes CDR1 GTSNPN and CDR2 SVGIG (reference sequence). CDR3 length equals 15 residues. V was pared by 3 bases and J by 1 base, with 15 bases between. This CDR3 is CAWRQAFQGNTEAFF. Written as DNA, the CDR3 is TGTGCCTGGAGACAGGCGTTTCAGGGGAACACTGAAGCTTTCTTT.